Each of the 5 T cell receptor beta chains below was sequenced from the same sample in a study of blood T cell repertoires in COVID-19. TCRdb's copy holds only in-frame clones and misses some; the assay was immunoSEQ multiplex PCR. The data hold approximately 78,000 clones, with 88% observed a single time. Sequences were obtained from peripheral blood. These receptor sequences come from a man aged 50 to 60 with acute or convalescent COVID-19.

The chain links TRBV5-4 to TRBJ2-1; D might be TRBD2 (6 bases). The V and J ends lost 2 bases and 0 bases respectively, with 15 bases between them. Per the germline V gene, CDR1 is SGHNT and CDR2 is YYREEE (reference sequence). This CDR3 spans 17 amino acids. As DNA, the CDR3 is TGTGCCAGCAGCTTATTTGCCGGGGGAAGCTCCTACAATGAGCAGTTCTTC. Translation: CASSLFAGGSSYNEQFF.

As to this clone: The sample contains more than one DNA sequence encoding this CDR3. This chain connects TRBV27 to TRBJ1-6, with TRBD1 matching 9 bases. The ends lost 6 bases at V and 9 bases at J; junction bases unmatched: 6. This CDR3 comprises 14 residues. CDR1 is MNHEY, CDR2 SMNVEV, per germline (reference sequence). As DNA, the CDR3 is TGTGCCAGCAGCCCGGGACAGGGAGGTTCACCCCTCCACTTT. This gives the protein CASSPGQGGSPLHF.

The V call is TRBV10-1, the J call TRBJ2-1; D is undetermined. V lost 0 bases and J 4 bases, leaving 16 bases between the germline ends. Germline CDR1 WNHNN, CDR2 SYGVQD (reference sequence). The CDR3 is 17 residues long. The CDR3 sequence is CASSESIRHSGYNEQFF. For the CDR3, the DNA is TGCGCCAGCAGTGAGTCCATTAGACATAGTGGGTACAATGAGCAGTTCTTC.

The V call is TRBV7-9, the J call TRBJ1-1, with 7 bases matching TRBD1. CDR1 is SEHNR, CDR2 FQNEAQ, per germline (reference sequence). With V trimmed by 9 bases and J by 3 bases, 7 bases remained unmatched. The CDR3 contains 13 residues. Written as DNA, the CDR3 is TGTGCCAGTACCCTTCAGGGGGACACTGAAGCTTTCTTT. It codes for CASTLQGDTEAFF.

This chain uses TRBV4-1 with TRBJ2-5; D perhaps matches TRBD1 (6 bases). V dropped 0 bases and J dropped 4 bases, with 9 bases sitting between them. The CDR3 loop spans 14 amino acids. From germline, CDR1 is MGHRA and CDR2 YSYEKL. CDR3 sequence reads: CASSQEGARETQYF. CDR3 nucleotide sequence: TGCGCCAGCAGCCAAGAGGGGGCGCGAGAGACCCAGTACTTC.